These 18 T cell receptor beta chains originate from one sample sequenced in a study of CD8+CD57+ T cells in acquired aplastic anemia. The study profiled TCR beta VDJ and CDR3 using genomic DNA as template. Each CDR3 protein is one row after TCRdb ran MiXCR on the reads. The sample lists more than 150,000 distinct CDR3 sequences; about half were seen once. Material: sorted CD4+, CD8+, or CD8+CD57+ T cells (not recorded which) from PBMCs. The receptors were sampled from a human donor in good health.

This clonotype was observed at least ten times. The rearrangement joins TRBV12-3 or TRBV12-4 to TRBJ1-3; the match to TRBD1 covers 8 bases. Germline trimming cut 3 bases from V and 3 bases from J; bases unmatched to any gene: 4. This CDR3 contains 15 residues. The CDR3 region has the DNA TGTGCCAGCAGTTTCGCAGGACAGGGTGGAAACACCATATATTTT. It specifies CASSFAGQGGNTIYF.

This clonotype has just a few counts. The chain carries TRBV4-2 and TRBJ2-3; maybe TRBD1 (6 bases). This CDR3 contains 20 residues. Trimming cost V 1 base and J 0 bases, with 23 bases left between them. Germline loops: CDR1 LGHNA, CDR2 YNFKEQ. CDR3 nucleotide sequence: TGTGCCAGCAGCCAAGTGGGAAGGTCGTTTACAGGGACAAGCACAGATACGCAGTATTTT. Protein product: CASSQVGRSFTGTSTDTQYF.

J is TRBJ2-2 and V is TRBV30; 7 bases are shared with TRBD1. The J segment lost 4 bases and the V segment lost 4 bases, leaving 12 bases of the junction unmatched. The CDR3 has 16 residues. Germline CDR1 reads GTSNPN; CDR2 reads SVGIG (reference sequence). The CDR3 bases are TGTGCCTGGACTCAACAGGGGTGGATGAGCACCGGGGAGCTGTTTTTT. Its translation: CAWTQQGWMSTGELFF.

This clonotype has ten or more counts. The CDR3 DNA sequence: TGCAGTGCCAACTACCGATGGGACCTGCGGGAGACCCAGTACTTC. Encoded protein: CSANYRWDLRETQYF. The chain recombines TRBV20-1 with TRBJ2-5; TRBD1 or TRBD2 may be the D gene (5 bases each). The germline CDR1 and CDR2 sequences are DFQATT and SNEGSKA (reference sequence). Trimming pared 6 bases from V and 5 bases from J, leaving 22 bases between. The CDR3 is made up of 15 amino acids.

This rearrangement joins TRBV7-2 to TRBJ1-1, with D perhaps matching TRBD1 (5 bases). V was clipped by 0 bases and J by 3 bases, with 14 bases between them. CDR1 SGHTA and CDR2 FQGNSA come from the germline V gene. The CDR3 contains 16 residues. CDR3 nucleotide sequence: TGTGCCAGCAGCTTAGCTGGAAATCGGGGCGACACTGAAGCTTTCTTT. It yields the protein CASSLAGNRGDTEAFF.

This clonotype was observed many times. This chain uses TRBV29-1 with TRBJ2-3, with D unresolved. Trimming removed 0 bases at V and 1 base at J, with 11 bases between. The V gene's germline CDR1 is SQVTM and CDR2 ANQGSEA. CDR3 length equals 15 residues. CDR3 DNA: TGCAGCGTTGAAGACCTCCGACGGGGCACAGATACGCAGTATTTT. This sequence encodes CSVEDLRRGTDTQYF.

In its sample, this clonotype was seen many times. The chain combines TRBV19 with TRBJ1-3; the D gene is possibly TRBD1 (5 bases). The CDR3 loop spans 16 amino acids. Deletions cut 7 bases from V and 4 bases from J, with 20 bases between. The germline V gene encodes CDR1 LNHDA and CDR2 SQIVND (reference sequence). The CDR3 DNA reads TGTGCCAGTACAGCAACGCGCAGGGCAGGAGGAAACACCATATATTTT. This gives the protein CASTATRRAGGNTIYF.

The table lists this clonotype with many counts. The CDR3 sequence is CASSSAIRQTDGYTF. In DNA, the CDR3 is TGTGCCAGCAGCTCGGCCATTCGACAGACGGATGGCTACACCTTC. This chain connects TRBV5-5 to TRBJ1-2, with D possibly TRBD1 on 5 matching bases. Germline V gene data show CDR1 as SGHKS and CDR2 as YYEKEE (reference sequence). The V end was cut by 3 bases, the J end by 6 bases, with 18 bases between. The CDR3 loop spans 15 amino acids.

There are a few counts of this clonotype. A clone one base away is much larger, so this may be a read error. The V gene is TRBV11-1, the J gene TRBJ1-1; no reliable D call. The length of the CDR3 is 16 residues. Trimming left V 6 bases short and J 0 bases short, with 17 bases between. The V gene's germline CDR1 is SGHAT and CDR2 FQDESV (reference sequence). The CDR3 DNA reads TGTGCCAGCAGTAAAGCTTTACAGTACATGAACACTGAAGCTTTCTTT. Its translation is CASSKALQYMNTEAFF.

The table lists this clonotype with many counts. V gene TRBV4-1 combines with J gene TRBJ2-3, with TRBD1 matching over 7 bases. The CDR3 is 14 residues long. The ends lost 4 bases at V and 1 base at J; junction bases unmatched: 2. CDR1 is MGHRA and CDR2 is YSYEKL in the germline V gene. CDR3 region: CASSPGQGTDTQYF. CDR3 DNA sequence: TGCGCCAGCAGCCCTGGACAGGGCACAGATACGCAGTATTTT.

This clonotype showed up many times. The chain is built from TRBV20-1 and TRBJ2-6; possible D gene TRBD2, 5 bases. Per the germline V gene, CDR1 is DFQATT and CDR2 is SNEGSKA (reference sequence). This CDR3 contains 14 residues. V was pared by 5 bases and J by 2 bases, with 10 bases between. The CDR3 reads CSAWESTGANVLTF. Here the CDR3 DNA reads TGCAGTGCTTGGGAGTCTACTGGGGCCAACGTCCTGACTTTC.

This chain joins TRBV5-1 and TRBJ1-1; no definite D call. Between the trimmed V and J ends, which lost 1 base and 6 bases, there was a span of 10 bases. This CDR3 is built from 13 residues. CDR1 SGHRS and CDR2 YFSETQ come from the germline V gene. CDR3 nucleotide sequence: TGCGCCAGCAGCTTGCTAGGGAGCTCTGAAGCTTTCTTT. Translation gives CASSLLGSSEAFF.

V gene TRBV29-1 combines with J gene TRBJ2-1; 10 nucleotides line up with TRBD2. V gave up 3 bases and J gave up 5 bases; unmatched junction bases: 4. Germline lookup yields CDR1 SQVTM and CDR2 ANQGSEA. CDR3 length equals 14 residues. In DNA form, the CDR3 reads TGCAGCGTTGATCGACTAGCGGGCGACAATGAGCAGTTCTTC. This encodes CSVDRLAGDNEQFF.

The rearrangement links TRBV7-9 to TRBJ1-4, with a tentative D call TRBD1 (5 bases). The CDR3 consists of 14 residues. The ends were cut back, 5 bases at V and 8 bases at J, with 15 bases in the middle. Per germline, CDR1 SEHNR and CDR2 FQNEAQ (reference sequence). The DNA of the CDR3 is TGTGCCAGCAGCCCCGGGACCAAGAGCGAAAAACTGTTTTTT. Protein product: CASSPGTKSEKLFF.

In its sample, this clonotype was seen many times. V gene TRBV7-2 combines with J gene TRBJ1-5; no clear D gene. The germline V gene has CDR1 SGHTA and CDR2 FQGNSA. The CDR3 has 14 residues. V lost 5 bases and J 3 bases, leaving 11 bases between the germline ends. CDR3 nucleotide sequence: TGTGCCAGCAGCCAACAGAGGGACAATCAGCCCCAGCATTTT. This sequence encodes CASSQQRDNQPQHF. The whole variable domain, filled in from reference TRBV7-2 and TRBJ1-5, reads GAGVSQSPSNKVTEKGKDVELRCDPISGHTALYWYRQSLGQGLEFLIYFQGNSAPDKSGLPSDRFSAERTGGSVSTLTIQRTQQEDSAVYLCASSQQRDNQPQHFGDGTRLSIL.

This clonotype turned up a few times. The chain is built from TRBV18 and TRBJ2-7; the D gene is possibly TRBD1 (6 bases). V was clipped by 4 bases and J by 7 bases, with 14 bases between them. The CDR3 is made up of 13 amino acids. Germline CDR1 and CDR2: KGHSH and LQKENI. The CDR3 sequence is CASSLRTDSEQYF. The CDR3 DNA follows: TGTGCCAGCTCACTCCGGACAGATTCAGAGCAGTACTTC.

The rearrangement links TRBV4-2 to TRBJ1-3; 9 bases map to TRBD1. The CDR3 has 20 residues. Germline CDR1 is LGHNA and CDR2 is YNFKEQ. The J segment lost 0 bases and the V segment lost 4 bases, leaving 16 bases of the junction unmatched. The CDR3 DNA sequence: TGTGCCAGCAGCCCCCTAATCGGGACAGGGAACGTTGGCTCTGGAAACACCATATATTTT. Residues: CASSPLIGTGNVGSGNTIYF.

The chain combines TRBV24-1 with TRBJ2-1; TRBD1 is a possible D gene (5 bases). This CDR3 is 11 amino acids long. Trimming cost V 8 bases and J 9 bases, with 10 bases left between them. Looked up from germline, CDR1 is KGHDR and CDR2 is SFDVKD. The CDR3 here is CATTQGGEQFF. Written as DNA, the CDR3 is TGTGCCACCACCCAGGGTGGTGAGCAGTTCTTC.